The next 4 T cell receptor beta chains were all read from a single sample in a study of naive and memory T cell subsets. An oligonucleotide containing a UMI was ligated to the 3' end of TCR cDNA. Ligated cDNA underwent four rounds of PCR with nested alpha and beta constant region primers and SP2. TCRdb itself ran the 5' RACE reads through MiXCR, one entry per CDR3 protein. The table lists around 56,000 distinct CDR3 sequences, roughly 7.5% of them singletons. The receptors were sampled from a female donor in good health.

This clonotype was recorded at least ten times. This chain joins TRBV12-5 and TRBJ1-5; D not certain. Between the trimmed V and J ends, which lost 5 bases and 0 bases, there was a span of 17 bases. Germline values: CDR1 LGHNT, CDR2 FRNRAP. The CDR3 contains 17 residues. In nucleotides, the CDR3 is TGTGCTAGTGGTCTCTCAGGACGGTGGGATAGCAATCAGCCCCAGCATTTT. This translates into CASGLSGRWDSNQPQHF.

This clonotype has at least ten counts. V gene TRBV6-5 combines with J gene TRBJ1-5, with TRBD1 matching over 7 bases. Looked up from germline, CDR1 is MNHEY and CDR2 is SVGAGI. The CDR3 totals 13 residues. J lost 4 bases, V lost 7 bases, and 4 bases had no gene match. CDR3 in DNA: TGTGCCAGCACGGACAGGTTTAATCAGCCCCAGCATTTT. Translated, it gives CASTDRFNQPQHF.

This clonotype appeared many times. The chain employs TRBV29-1 and TRBJ1-1; 8 nucleotides align to TRBD1. Trimming took 7 bases from V and 5 from J; bases not matched to a gene: 9. Germline V gives CDR1 SQVTM, CDR2 ANQGSEA. The CDR3 covers 13 residues. Written as DNA, the CDR3 is TGCAGCGCGGCGACAGGGGAGGGAACTGAAGCTTTCTTT. Its protein product is CSAATGEGTEAFF.

This clonotype was counted between two and nine times. CDR3 DNA: TGTGCCAGCGGGATCCAAGTGGTGGACATTCAGTACTTC. Amino acid sequence: CASGIQVVDIQYF. The chain recombines TRBV7-2 with TRBJ2-4; D is unclear. The germline CDR1 and CDR2 sequences are SGHTA and FQGNSA. Trimming pared 8 bases from V and 8 bases from J, leaving 16 bases between. CDR3 length: 13 amino acids.